This paragraph reports one TCR beta chain. What it recognizes is unknown. The germline V gene has CDR1 DFQATT and CDR2 SNEGSKA (reference sequence). The J segment lost 2 bases and the V segment lost 5 bases, leaving 3 bases of the junction unmatched. This CDR3 is built from 14 residues. The data were taken from a study of T-cell memory formation after mild COVID-19. The study, taken as a whole, reports: The second-wave clones peaking on day 37 were not confirmed as SARS-CoV-2-specific.

TCRdb re-derived calls from the 5' RACE reads in MiXCR, one entry per CDR3 protein. The sample contains about 290,000 distinct CDR3 sequences, approximately 16% of which appear only once. Material for sequencing was PBMCs or a T cell subset sorted from them (not recorded which). V and J are TRBV20-1 and TRBJ1-5, with 10 bases that match TRBD1. The TCR originated in a man aged 18 to 30 who had mild COVID-19 (a few samples of this study predate the infection). Cell type and time point are not known. CDR3 DNA: TGCAGTGCTGGGGGGACAGGGGGCAATCAGCCCCAGCATTTT. As protein: CSAGGTGGNQPQHF.